The sequence of this T cell receptor (beta chain) was determined in a study of CD8 T cells in ankylosing spondylitis. The CDR3 loop spans 17 amino acids. Losses at the gene ends were 0 bases for V and 1 base for J; bases not matched to a gene: 7. Germline V lookup: CDR1 SQVTM, CDR2 ANQGSEA. Study-wide results and limits: Blood from ankylosing spondylitis patients appeared to carry a characteristic roughly eight-variant TCR beta motif. Disease-linked clones reportedly showed significant enrichment in matched ankylosing spondylitis synovial fluid.

This clonotype was seen a handful of times. The antigen remains unidentified. Quantitative barcoded 5'-RACE was used to prepare TCR beta libraries. One entry per CDR3 protein results from TCRdb running MiXCR on the 5' RACE reads. Here the sample spans fewer than 400,000 distinct CDR3 sequences, under 25% being singletons. V usage is TRBV29-1 and J usage is TRBJ1-3; 9 bases agree with TRBD1. This sequence was found in a male donor with ankylosing spondylitis. The material sequenced was blood, either unsorted or a sorted T cell fraction (not recorded which). The CDR3 loop reads CSVEDRTGGRSGNTIYF. In DNA, the CDR3 is TGCAGCGTTGAAGACCGAACAGGGGGCAGATCTGGAAACACCATATATTTT.